A selection of T cell receptor beta chains follows, all from one sample in a study of beta chain features in type 1 diabetes. The assay was immunoSEQ multiplex PCR, and TCRdb's table has in-frame clones only and misses some. Of hundreds of thousands of clones in the sample, 10% to 15% are singletons; the top ten hold approximately 0.022%. The source material was naive CD4+ T cells from blood. The receptors originated from a man between 18 and 29 years old with type 1 diabetes. Both conserved end residues are part of each CDR3. Each record gives: clone size, D gene, J gene, V gene, CDR3 DNA, CDR3 protein. D genes are given only for firm matches. Not all rows give a size; the values are once, few, many and, for expanded clones, a class.

few	-	TRBJ2-7	TRBV13	TGTGCCAGCAGCCTTCAAGGGGTCTCCTACGAGCAGTACTTC	CASSLQGVSYEQYF
-	-	TRBJ2-7	TRBV11-2	TGTGCCAGCAGTCCGCTCTTCGCGGAACAATACGAGCAGTACTTC	CASSPLFAEQYEQYF
-	-	TRBJ2-7	TRBV30	TGTGCCTGGAAACCGATGTCCTACGAGCAGTACTTC	CAWKPMSYEQYF
-	TRBD1	TRBJ2-1	TRBV6-5	TGTGCCAGCAGTTACCGCGACAGGGGGCACAATGAGCAGTTCTTC	CASSYRDRGHNEQFF
-	TRBD1	TRBJ1-6	TRBV19	TGTGCCAGTAGTCCCCAGGACAGGGGTAATTCACCCCTCCACTTT	CASSPQDRGNSPLHF
-	TRBD1	TRBJ2-1	TRBV25-1	TGTGCCAGCAGTGCAGCGGGACAGGGGAAACAGTTCTTC	CASSAAGQGKQFF
-	TRBD1	TRBJ1-1	TRBV30	TGTGCCTTCTCAGGTATATCAGGGGGCATGAACACTGAAGCTTTCTTT	CAFSGISGGMNTEAFF
few	-	TRBJ2-5	TRBV5-4	TGTGCCAGCAGCTTGGTAGGCGGGGATCTACAAGAGACCCAGTACTTC	CASSLVGGDLQETQYF
few	-	TRBJ2-2	TRBV12-5	TGTGCTAGTGGTTTGTCAGGTCATCCCGGGGAGCTGTTTTTT	CASGLSGHPGELFF
few	-	TRBJ1-1	TRBV6-4	TGTGCCAGCAGCACACAGGTGAACACTGAAGCTTTCTTT	CASSTQVNTEAFF
-	-	TRBJ2-1	TRBV7-9	TGTGCCAGCAGTGCAACCGGAATCGAGCAGTTCTTC	CASSATGIEQFF
-	-	TRBJ2-5	TRBV28	TGTGCCAGCTACCAGGGGGAGACCCAGTACTTC	CASYQGETQYF
few	-	TRBJ1-2	TRBV18	TGTGCCAGCTCACCAGAAGAGGGCTCTAACTATGGCTACACCTTC	CASSPEEGSNYGYTF
-	TRBD1	TRBJ1-1	TRBV29-1	TGCAGCGTCTCGACAGGGACGAACACTGAAGCTTTCTTT	CSVSTGTNTEAFF
-	-	TRBJ1-1	TRBV5-5	TGTGCCAGCAGCCGCGCGGGGAGGCGTCCCCTCGGGCCTGAAGCTTTCTTT	CASSRAGRRPLGPEAFF
few	-	TRBJ1-2	TRBV4-1	TGCGCCAGCAGCCAAGATCGGGGCACGGATTATGGCTACACCTTC	CASSQDRGTDYGYTF
few	-	TRBJ2-2	TRBV2	TGTGCCAGCAGTGGGTCAAGTGGCACCGGGGAGCTGTTTTTT	CASSGSSGTGELFF
few	-	TRBJ2-7	TRBV6-5	TGTGCCAGCAGTTACTCGGGCACCCGCTCCTACGAGCAGTACTTC	CASSYSGTRSYEQYF
-	TRBD2	TRBJ2-2	TRBV7-3	TGTGCCAGCAGCCCGCGCGGGGGGAGGACCGGGGAGCTGTTTTTT	CASSPRGGRTGELFF
-	-	TRBJ1-5	TRBV11-2	TGTGCCAGCAGCTTAGCGACTGGCGGGGCCCAGCATTTT	CASSLATGGAQHF
-	-	TRBJ2-7	TRBV6-5	TGTGCCAGCAGTTACTCGTCTGGGGAGGCCTACGAGCAGTACTTC	CASSYSSGEAYEQYF
-	-	TRBJ2-7	TRBV30	TGTGCCTACGGGGGCCTTTCGTACGAGCAGTACTTC	CAYGGLSYEQYF
few	TRBD1	TRBJ1-5	TRBV19	TGTGCCAGTAGTACAACAGGGGGGCCTCCCAATCAGCCCCAGCATTTT	CASSTTGGPPNQPQHF
-	-	TRBJ2-4	TRBV7-2	TGTGCCAGCAGCTTAAGTCACCGAAACATTCAGTACTTC	CASSLSHRNIQYF
few	-	TRBJ1-5	TRBV30	TGTGCCTGGAGTGTACGCAGGGCCAGCAATCAGCCCCAGCATTTT	CAWSVRRASNQPQHF
few	TRBD1	TRBJ2-7	TRBV18	TGTGCCAGCTCACAGACAGGGGGATCGGCCTACGAGCAGTACTTC	CASSQTGGSAYEQYF
-	-	TRBJ2-7	TRBV20-1	TGCAGTGCTAGAGTTTCCCAAGAGCAGTACTTC	CSARVSQEQYF
-	TRBD2	TRBJ2-1	TRBV5-6	TGTGCCAGCAGCTATAGCGGGGAGACCTACAATGAGCAGTTCTTC	CASSYSGETYNEQFF
few	-	TRBJ1-1	TRBV29-1	TGCAGCGGGCGGGGTCGGTTGAGCGGTACTGAAGCTTTCTTT	CSGRGRLSGTEAFF
few	-	TRBJ1-1	TRBV5-1	TGCGCCAGCAGGTTCCAGGGAGAGGGTGACGCTTTCTTT	CASRFQGEGDAFF
-	TRBD1	TRBJ2-5	TRBV4-1	TGCGCCAGCAGCCAAGATCCGGGGACAGGCGCCCTGATTGTGAAGACCCAGTACTTC	CASSQDPGTGALIVKTQYF
-	-	TRBJ2-5	TRBV6-5	TGTGCCAGCAGTGAAACCGGCCAAGAGACCCAGTACTTC	CASSETGQETQYF
-	TRBD1	TRBJ1-5	TRBV30	TGTGCCTGGGGGACAGGGCCGAATCAGCCCCAGCATTTT	CAWGTGPNQPQHF
-	TRBD1	TRBJ2-3	TRBV28	TGTGCCAGCAGTGGGTCGATAGGGACAGGGGCCTCTTACGGGGAAGATACGCAGTATTTT	CASSGSIGTGASYGEDTQYF
-	-	TRBJ2-1	TRBV4-1	TGCGCCAGCAGAGACGCAGGGTACAATGAGCAGTTCTTC	CASRDAGYNEQFF
few	-	TRBJ2-7	TRBV20-1	TGCAGTGCTAGAGATATGTACGAGCAGTACTTC	CSARDMYEQYF
-	TRBD1	TRBJ2-1	TRBV4-2	TGTGCCAGCAGCCAAGATCCGACAGGGCTAAGCAAGTTCTTC	CASSQDPTGLSKFF
-	-	TRBJ1-1	TRBV7-8	TGTGCCAGCAGCTTCTGGGTTGGGGATGTGAACACTGAAGCTTTCTTT	CASSFWVGDVNTEAFF
few	TRBD1	TRBJ1-5	TRBV29-1	TGCAGCCACGGGACAGGGTCTAGCAATCAGCCCCAGCATTTT	CSHGTGSSNQPQHF
-	TRBD1	TRBJ2-1	TRBV6-6	TGTGCCAGCAGTTACTATGGGACAGGGGGCAATGAGCAGTTCTTC	CASSYYGTGGNEQFF
few	-	TRBJ2-7	TRBV30	TGTGCCTGGAGTGTACAGGTGGACTACGAGCAGTACTTC	CAWSVQVDYEQYF
few	-	TRBJ2-5	TRBV5-1	TGCGCCAGCAGCTTGGTAGTGGGGGAGACCCAGTACTTC	CASSLVVGETQYF
-	TRBD2	TRBJ2-7	TRBV13	TGTGCCAGCAGCTCCCGACTAGCGGGGTTATACGAGCAGTACTTC	CASSSRLAGLYEQYF
-	-	TRBJ2-2	TRBV13	TGTGCCAGCAGCTTATATCGACGGGCGAACACCGGGGAGCTGTTTTTT	CASSLYRRANTGELFF
-	TRBD1	TRBJ2-1	TRBV7-7	TGTGCTAGCAGCTTGAGACAGGGCAGTGATGAGCAGTTCTTC	CASSLRQGSDEQFF
few	-	TRBJ1-2	TRBV19	TGTGCCAGTATTGCAGGGAGTTATGGCTACACCTTC	CASIAGSYGYTF
few	TRBD2	TRBJ2-2	TRBV10-3	TGTGCCATCAGCCAGGGACTAGCGGAGGTCACCGGGGAGCTGTTTTTT	CAISQGLAEVTGELFF
-	TRBD2	TRBJ2-7	TRBV4-1	TGCGCCAGCAGCCAAGCCCCGACTAGCGGGGGATCCTACGAGCAGTACTTC	CASSQAPTSGGSYEQYF
-	TRBD2	TRBJ2-3	TRBV18	TGTGCCAGCTCACTAATAGCGGGGATCACAGATACGCAGTATTTT	CASSLIAGITDTQYF
-	-	TRBJ1-2	TRBV12-5	TGTGCTAGTGGTTTGGTAATGGGCTATGGCTACACCTTC	CASGLVMGYGYTF